One T cell receptor beta chain is described in this entry. Compared with germline, one end of the junction differs, possibly owing to a read error. The data were taken from a study of regulatory T cells in long-lasting Graves disease. Germline V gives CDR1 PRHDT, CDR2 FYEKMQ (reference sequence). The length of the CDR3 is 13 residues. Relying on iRepertoire HTBI primers and Arm-PCR of CDR3 regions, the team built TCR beta libraries. TCRdb called the multiplex PCR reads again in MiXCR, with one record for every CDR3 protein. The data contain some 410,000 distinct CDR3 sequences, about 17% of them singletons. The time point denotes: newly diagnosed GD, antithyroid drugs for less than 3 months. Preparation of the TCR library used RNA extracted from PBMCs. This same sample was also taken into another study, of T cells in Graves' hyperthyroidism and ophthalmopathy.

The sequence derives from a woman aged 25 to 39 with Graves disease. The material was peripheral blood mononuclear cells (PBMCs), obtained at new diagnosis, from a patient treated with antithyroid drugs. J is TRBJ2-1 and V is TRBV13; TRBD1 aligns across 7 bases. The CDR3 DNA reads as TGTGCCAGCAGCGCGGACAGGTACAATGAGCAGTCCTTC. It translates to CASSADRYNEQSF.